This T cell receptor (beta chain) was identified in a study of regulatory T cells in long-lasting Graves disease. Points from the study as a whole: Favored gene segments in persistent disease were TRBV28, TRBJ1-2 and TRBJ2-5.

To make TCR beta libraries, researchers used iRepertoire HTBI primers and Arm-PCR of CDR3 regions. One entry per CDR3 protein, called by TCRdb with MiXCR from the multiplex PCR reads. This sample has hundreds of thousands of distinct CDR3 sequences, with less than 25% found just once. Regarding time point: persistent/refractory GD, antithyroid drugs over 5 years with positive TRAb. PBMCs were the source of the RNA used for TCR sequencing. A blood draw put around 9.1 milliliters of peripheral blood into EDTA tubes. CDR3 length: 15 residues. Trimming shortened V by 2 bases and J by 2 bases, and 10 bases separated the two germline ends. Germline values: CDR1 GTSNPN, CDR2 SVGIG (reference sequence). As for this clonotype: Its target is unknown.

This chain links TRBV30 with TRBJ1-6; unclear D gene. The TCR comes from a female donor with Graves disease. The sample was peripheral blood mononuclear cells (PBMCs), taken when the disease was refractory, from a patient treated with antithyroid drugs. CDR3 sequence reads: CAWSSPVTYNSPLHF. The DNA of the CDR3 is TGTGCCTGGAGTTCCCCGGTGACCTATAATTCACCCCTCCACTTT.